These T cell receptor beta chains were read from a single sample in a study of T cells after posttransplantation cyclophosphamide. Produced via immunoSEQ multiplex PCR; TCRdb's table is partial and in-frame only. The specimen has under 50,000 clones, none found just once. Sequencing used PBMCs. The origin of the receptors is a woman aged 45-65 years in good health and a related stem cell transplant donor. Both conserved end residues are part of each CDR3. A D gene is named only where the DNA matches it firmly. Clone size is given for some rows only: seen once, a few or many times, or a class if the clone is expanded.

D gene | J gene | clone size | V gene | CDR3 protein | CDR3 DNA
NA | TRBJ2-7 | NA | TRBV21-1 | CASSSRFGFSEQYF | TGTGCCAGCAGCTCCCGATTCGGATTTAGCGAGCAGTACTTC
NA | TRBJ2-7 | many | TRBV7-2 | CASSLVGPTSKYASYEQYF | TGTGCCAGCAGCTTAGTCGGCCCAACTTCGAAGTATGCTAGCTACGAGCAGTACTTC
NA | TRBJ1-4 | many | TRBV25-1 | CASSEWQGATNEKLFF | TGTGCCAGCAGTGAATGGCAGGGCGCAACTAATGAAAAACTGTTTTTT
TRBD1 | TRBJ1-5 | many | TRBV28 | CASSLRIAGGTSNQPQHF | TGTGCCAGCAGTTTAAGGATTGCAGGGGGGACGAGCAATCAGCCCCAGCATTTT
NA | TRBJ1-1 | many | TRBV4-2 | CASSPWGYDIEAFF | TGTGCCAGCAGTCCTTGGGGCTATGACATAGAAGCTTTCTTT
TRBD1 | TRBJ1-2 | many | TRBV6-6 | CASSSSKDRIPEHTF | TGTGCCAGCAGTTCCTCAAAGGACAGGATCCCCGAGCACACCTTC
TRBD1 | TRBJ1-6 | many | TRBV30 | CAWSAGGWNNSPLHF | TGTGCCTGGAGTGCAGGGGGCTGGAATAATTCACCCCTCCACTTT
TRBD1 | TRBJ1-3 | many | TRBV6-5 | CASSRTGLYGNTIYF | TGTGCCAGCAGCCGGACAGGGTTGTACGGAAACACCATATATTTT
NA | TRBJ1-5 | many | TRBV18 | CASSPTVGNQPQHF | TGTGCCAGCTCACCGACAGTGGGCAATCAGCCCCAGCATTTT
NA | TRBJ2-7 | many | TRBV5-1 | CASSSPREQYF | TGCGCCAGCAGCTCCCCGAGGGAGCAGTACTTC
TRBD1 | TRBJ2-6 | many | TRBV19 | CASTSQGASSGANVLTF | TGTGCCAGTACCTCACAGGGGGCCAGTTCTGGGGCCAACGTCCTGACTTTC
NA | TRBJ2-5 | few | TRBV7-2 | CASSLNIGQETQYF | TGTGCCAGCAGCTTAAATATCGGGCAAGAGACCCAGTACTTC
TRBD1 | TRBJ2-2 | many | TRBV2 | CASRRTGSNTGELFF | TGTGCCAGCAGGAGGACAGGATCGAACACCGGGGAGCTGTTTTTT
NA | TRBJ1-1 | many | TRBV5-1 | CASSLDTQVTNTEAFF | TGCGCCAGCAGCTTGGATACACAAGTAACGAACACTGAAGCTTTCTTT
NA | TRBJ1-2 | many | TRBV9 | CASSAGLEYGYTF | TGTGCCAGCAGCGCGGGATTGGAATATGGCTACACCTTC
NA | TRBJ1-5 | many | TRBV28 | CASRRTGKGGQPQHF | TGTGCCAGCAGACGTACAGGGAAAGGAGGTCAGCCCCAGCATTTT